These 2 T cell receptor beta chains were sequenced from one sample in a study of blood T cell repertoires in COVID-19. TCRdb's copy holds only in-frame clones and misses some; the assay was immunoSEQ multiplex PCR. In the table there are fewer than 200,000 clones, approximately 88% of which are singletons. The sample was peripheral blood. Receptors were obtained from a woman of 80 years or more with active or convalescent COVID-19.

The chain carries TRBV19 and TRBJ2-7; 7 bases map to TRBD1. The CDR3 is 15 residues long. Germline trimming cut 3 bases from V and 2 bases from J; bases unmatched to any gene: 7. CDR1 is LNHDA, CDR2 SQIVND, per germline (reference sequence). The CDR3, as DNA: TGTGCCAGTAGTATGGGGCCGGGACAGACCTACGAGCAGTACTTC. Protein: CASSMGPGQTYEQYF.

The rearrangement uses TRBV7-9 and TRBJ2-2; D not resolved. The CDR3 consists of 13 residues. Trimming took off 5 bases at V and 6 bases at J, with 10 bases between the two ends. CDR1 SEHNR and CDR2 FQNEAQ come from the germline V gene (reference sequence). This CDR3 is CASSLERAGELFF. As DNA, the CDR3 is TGTGCCAGCAGCCTAGAGAGAGCCGGGGAGCTGTTTTTT.